This T cell receptor beta chain was identified in a study of blood T cell repertoires in COVID-19. Background on the study: Samples came from the United States, Italy and Spain, spanning acute and convalescent COVID-19. T cells, B-cell-depleted T cells, or PBMCs provided the cDNA or gDNA that served as material.

Per the original methods: The authors estimated nucleated cell counts from reference gene primer amplification. The protocol was immunoSEQ multiplex PCR, while the TCRdb copy is restricted to in-frame clones and leaves out a portion. For V, J and clone size, that table is used; D and trimming come from the DNA. This repertoire shows 45,000 or so clones, 75% to 90% found once; its top ten account for around 10%. CDR1 and CDR2 from the germline V gene are MNHEY and SMNVEV (reference sequence). The V and J ends lost 1 base and 12 bases respectively, with 7 bases between them. There are 12 residues in the CDR3.

The chain carries TRBV27 and TRBJ1-6; D uncertain. Sequenced sample: peripheral blood. The clonotype was recovered from a woman older than 75 with active COVID-19. In DNA form, the CDR3 reads TGTGCCAGCAGTTTATTTGGAGGACCCCTCCACTTT. Amino acid sequence: CASSLFGGPLHF.